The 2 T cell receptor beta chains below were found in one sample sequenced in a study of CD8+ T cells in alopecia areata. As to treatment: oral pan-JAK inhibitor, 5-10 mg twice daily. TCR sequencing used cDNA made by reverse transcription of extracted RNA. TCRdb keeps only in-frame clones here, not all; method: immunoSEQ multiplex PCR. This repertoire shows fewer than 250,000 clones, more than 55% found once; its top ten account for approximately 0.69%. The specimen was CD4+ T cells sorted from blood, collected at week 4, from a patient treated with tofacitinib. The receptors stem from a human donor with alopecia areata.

The CDR3 coding sequence is TGCAGCGTGTCCGGGACTCCTAGCACAGATACGCAGTATTTT. As protein: CSVSGTPSTDTQYF. V usage is TRBV29-1 and J usage is TRBJ2-3, with D maybe TRBD2 (6 bases). Germline CDR1 and CDR2: SQVTM and ANQGSEA. Trimming removed 6 bases at V and 0 bases at J, with 13 bases between. The length of the CDR3 is 14 residues.

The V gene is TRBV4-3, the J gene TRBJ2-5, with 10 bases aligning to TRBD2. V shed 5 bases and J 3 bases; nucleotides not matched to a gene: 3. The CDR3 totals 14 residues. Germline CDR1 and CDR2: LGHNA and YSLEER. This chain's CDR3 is CASSKGLAEETQYF. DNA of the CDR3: TGCGCCAGCAGCAAAGGACTAGCGGAAGAGACCCAGTACTTC.